The rows below give T cell receptor beta chains drawn from one sample of a study of T cells in Graves' hyperthyroidism and ophthalmopathy. MiXCR was run by TCRdb on the multiplex PCR reads, yielding one entry per CDR3 protein. The sample gives around 600,000 distinct CDR3 sequences, about a sixth of which show up once; roughly 3.3% is in the top ten. Sequences were obtained from blood. These receptors were collected from a woman in her forties with Graves' ophthalmopathy. Each CDR3 is given with its conserved first and last residue. D genes are given only for firm matches. Only part of the rows carry a size: once, few, many, or a class if the clone is expanded.

D gene	clone size	V gene	J gene	CDR3 protein	CDR3 DNA
NA	many	TRBV4-2	TRBJ1-2	CASSQDSRVNYGYTF	TGTGCCAGCAGCCAAGATTCCAGGGTGAACTATGGCTACACCTTC
TRBD2	many	TRBV12-3/TRBV12-4	TRBJ2-1	CASSRSGSAYNEQFF	TGTGCCAGCAGCCGTAGCGGGAGCGCTTACAATGAGCAGTTCTTC
TRBD2	many	TRBV2	TRBJ2-7	CASTSAEREGYEQYF	TGTGCCAGCACGAGTGCCGAGCGGGAGGGCTACGAGCAGTACTTC
NA	many	TRBV11-2	TRBJ2-3	CASSPGVEDTQYF	TGTGCCAGCAGCCCCGGAGTGGAAGATACGCAGTATTTT
NA	many	TRBV3-1	TRBJ2-2	CASSQKRRVANTGELFF	TGTGCCAGCAGCCAAAAGAGACGGGTTGCGAACACCGGGGAGCTGTTTTTT
TRBD1	many	TRBV4-1	TRBJ1-1	CASSQPLRDRAPEAFF	TGCGCCAGCAGCCAACCCCTCCGGGACAGGGCCCCTGAAGCTTTCTTT
TRBD2	NA	TRBV5-1	TRBJ2-2	CASRPGLAGVWTGELFF	TGCGCCAGCAGACCGGGACTAGCGGGAGTATGGACCGGGGAGCTGTTTTTT
NA	few	TRBV3-1	TRBJ2-7	CASSQDRGGENF	TGTGCCAGCAGCCAAGATCGGGGCGGAGAGAACTTC
NA	many	TRBV20-1	TRBJ2-7	CSARETGNYEQYF	TGCAGTGCTAGAGAGACGGGTAACTACGAGCAGTACTTC
NA	many	TRBV7-2	TRBJ2-2	CASSLTEANTGELFF	TGTGCCAGCAGCCTGACAGAGGCGAACACCGGGGAGCTGTTTTTT
TRBD1	few	TRBV3-1	TRBJ2-5	CASSSNRGDRVETQYF	TGTGCCAGCAGCTCCAACAGGGGGGATAGAGTAGAGACCCAGTACTTC
NA	many	TRBV20-1	TRBJ2-1	CSAPHPQQGASYNEQFF	TGCAGTGCTCCTCACCCCCAGCAGGGAGCCTCCTACAATGAGCAGTTCTTC
NA	many	TRBV20-1	TRBJ1-2	CSARSTTGAYGYTF	TGCAGTGCTAGATCAACGACAGGAGCCTATGGCTACACCTTC
NA	many	TRBV7-8	TRBJ2-7	CASSLQLTEQYF	TGTGCCAGCAGCCTCCAATTGACCGAGCAGTACTTC
NA	many	TRBV30	TRBJ2-1	CAWTRTGNEQFF	TGTGCCTGGACCCGAACTGGGAATGAGCAGTTCTTC
TRBD1	many	TRBV27	TRBJ1-1	CASSPTRTGAAFF	TGTGCCAGCAGTCCCACCCGGACAGGTGCAGCTTTCTTT
NA	many	TRBV5-1	TRBJ2-1	CASSFFGVGSYNEQFF	TGCGCCAGCAGCTTTTTCGGGGTTGGGTCCTACAATGAGCAGTTCTTC
NA	few	TRBV10-3	TRBJ1-2	CAISVGAGNYGYTF	TGTGCCATCAGTGTGGGGGCGGGAAACTATGGCTACACCTTC
NA	many	TRBV7-9	TRBJ2-7	CASSRRGERNYEQYF	TGTGCCAGCAGCCGTAGAGGAGAGCGAAATTACGAGCAGTACTTC
NA	few	TRBV9	TRBJ2-1	CASSVHPGTIYNEQFF	TGTGCCAGCAGCGTCCACCCCGGGACAATCTACAATGAGCAGTTCTTC
TRBD2	NA	TRBV7-8	TRBJ2-1	CASSLEPWAGGFGNEQFF	TGCGCCAGCAGTCTCGAGCCCTGGGCGGGAGGCTTCGGCAATGAGCAGTTCTTC
TRBD1	few	TRBV6-2/TRBV6-3	TRBJ1-3	CASSYPGQVSGNTIYF	TGTGCCAGCAGTTACCCGGGACAGGTCTCTGGAAACACCATATATTTT
NA	NA	TRBV7-2	TRBJ2-7	CARSRRVSRTWEQYF	TGTGCCAGAAGCCGCCGAGTAAGCCGCACGTGGGAGCAGTACTTC
TRBD1	many	TRBV5-1	TRBJ2-3	CASSLNTGTGRTDTQYF	TGCGCCAGCAGCTTGAACACTGGGACAGGTCGCACAGATACGCAGTATTTT
NA	few	TRBV11-1	TRBJ2-2	CASSKNSWNTGELFF	TGTGCCAGCAGCAAAAACAGTTGGAACACCGGGGAGCTGTTTTTT
NA	many	TRBV30	TRBJ1-2	CAWSVQWGYGYTF	TGTGCCTGGAGTGTACAGTGGGGCTATGGCTACACCTTC
NA	many	TRBV11-2	TRBJ1-6	CASSLQSSNSPLHF	TGTGCCAGCAGCTTACAGTCCTCTAATTCACCCCTCCACTTT
TRBD1	NA	TRBV6-1	TRBJ1-1	CASKRTGYNTEAFF	TGTGCCAGCAAAAGGACAGGATATAACACTGAAGCTTTCTTT
NA	few	TRBV27	TRBJ2-7	CASSLSSRVAYEQYF	TGTGCCAGCAGTTTATCCAGCAGGGTCGCCTACGAGCAGTACTTC
TRBD1	NA	TRBV12-3/TRBV12-4	TRBJ2-3	CASLIGQGSSDTQYF	TGTGCCAGCCTAATCGGACAGGGGAGTTCAGATACGCAGTATTTT
TRBD2	many	TRBV7-2	TRBJ2-3	CASSSSGAGGPGDTQYF	TGTGCCAGCAGCTCCAGCGGAGCGGGAGGGCCCGGGGATACGCAGTATTTT
NA	few	TRBV5-1	TRBJ2-5	CASSLFPGSETQYF	TGCGCCAGCAGCTTGTTTCCGGGTAGTGAGACCCAGTACTTC
NA	many	TRBV18	TRBJ2-7	CASSKVDGSGEQYF	TGTGCCAGCTCAAAAGTCGACGGGAGTGGGGAGCAGTACTTC
TRBD1	many	TRBV12-3/TRBV12-4	TRBJ2-1	CASSSPRTGGDRIGQFF	TGTGCCAGCAGTTCCCCTCGGACAGGGGGTGACAGAATTGGGCAGTTCTTC